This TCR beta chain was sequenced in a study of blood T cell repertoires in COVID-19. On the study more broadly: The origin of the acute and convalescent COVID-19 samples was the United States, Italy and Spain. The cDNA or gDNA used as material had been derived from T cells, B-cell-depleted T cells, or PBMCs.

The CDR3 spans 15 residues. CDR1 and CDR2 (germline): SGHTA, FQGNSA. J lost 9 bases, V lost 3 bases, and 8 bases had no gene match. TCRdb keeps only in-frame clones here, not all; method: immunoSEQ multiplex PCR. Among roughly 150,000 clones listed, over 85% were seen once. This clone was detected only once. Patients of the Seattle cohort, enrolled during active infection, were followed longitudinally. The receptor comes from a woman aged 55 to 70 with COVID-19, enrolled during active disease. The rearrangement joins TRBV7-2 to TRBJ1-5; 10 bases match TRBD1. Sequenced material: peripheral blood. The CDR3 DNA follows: TGTGCCAGCAGCTTCGGACAGGGGGGCAGGTGGCCCCAGCATTTT. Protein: CASSFGQGGRWPQHF.